A single sample is the source of the 31 T cell receptor delta chains below, sequenced in a study of gamma-delta chains in newborns, infants, children. TCRdb re-called the reads via CATT. Of approximately 4,200 delta-chain clones in the sample, roughly 2.1% were seen once. Sequences were obtained from blood. Receptors were obtained from a child who was a newborn, infant or young child, either healthy, febrile or measles-vaccinated (not recorded which).

This clone was detected a few times. A far larger clone is just one base off, so this is likely a read error. At the DNA level, this CDR3 is encoded by other sequences in the same sample as well. The rearrangement joins TRDV2 to TRDJ3; D might be TRDD3 (6 bases). Germline V gene lookup returns CDR1 GEAIGNYY and CDR2 EKD. The CDR3 sequence is 15 residues long. CDR3: CACDTGYWDTRQMFF. The CDR3 coding sequence is TGTGCCTGCGACACGGGATACTGGGACACCCGACAGATGTTTTTC.

Concerning this clone: The TCRdb protein, from a much larger clone, departs from this DNA's translation at residue 2, likely by read error; the protein shown derives from the DNA. The J gene is TRDJ1, the V gene TRDV2, with 7 bases fitting TRDD3. The CDR3 runs 17 residues. Per the germline V gene, CDR1 is GEAIGNYY and CDR2 is EKD. CDR3 loop: CSCDPAGDRLYTDKLIF. Written as DNA, the CDR3 is TGTTCCTGTGACCCTGCGGGGGATCGGCTGTACACCGATAAACTCATCTTT.

This clone was detected only a few times. TCRdb's listed protein matches a much larger clone and diverges from this DNA's translation at residue 6, likely through a read error; the protein shown comes from the DNA. CDR3 nucleotides: TGTGCTCTTGGGGAACCTTGTCCTAGAACCGATAAACTCATCTTT. It codes for CALGEPCPRTDKLIF. The chain carries TRDV1 and TRDJ1; D perhaps matches TRDD2 (5 bases). Germline V gene data show CDR1 as TSWWSYY and CDR2 as QGS. Trimming took 1 base from V and 2 from J, leaving 11 bases between them. The CDR3 contains 15 residues.

By its share, this clone is hyperexpanded. The same CDR3 is also encoded by other DNA sequences in this sample. J is TRDJ2 and V is TRDV2, with TRDD3 matching 7 bases. The CDR3 is 14 residues long. V gave up 0 bases and J gave up 3 bases; unmatched junction bases: 0. CDR1 and CDR2 (germline): GEAIGNYY, EKD. The CDR3 protein is CACDTWGMTAQLFF. CDR3 nucleotide sequence: TGTGCCTGTGACACCTGGGGGATGACAGCACAACTCTTCTTT.

This clone has just a few counts. The chain recombines TRDV2 with TRDJ4; TRDD3 matches 8 bases. This CDR3 is built from 13 residues. Germline V CDR1 and CDR2: GEAIGNYY, EKD. J was trimmed by 3 bases and V by 0 bases; bases with no gene match: 2. Written as DNA, the CDR3 is TGTGCCTGTGACACCTGGGGGATGGGACCCCTGATCTTT. It specifies CACDTWGMGPLIF.

Notes on this clone: The protein given by TCRdb reflects a much larger clone and differs at residue 16 from this DNA's translation, likely from a read error; the protein shown is the DNA's translation. The chain recombines TRDV2 with TRDJ3; tentative D call: TRDD3 (6 bases). CDR3 length equals 18 residues. The V gene's germline CDR1 is GEAIGNYY and CDR2 EKD. The CDR3 DNA is TGTGCCTGTGACACCTGGGGATCCAGCTCCTGGGACACCCGACAGGTGTTTTTC. This codes for CACDTWGSSSWDTRQVFF.

At least ten counts were recorded for this clone. One base separates it from a far larger clone, so it is likely a read error. Other DNA sequences in the sample encode the same CDR3. V usage is TRDV2 and J usage is TRDJ3; 10 bases map to TRDD3. Germline assignment: CDR1 GEAIGNYY and CDR2 EKD. This CDR3 has 18 amino acids. CDR3: CACDTGGLFSWDTRQMFF. DNA for the CDR3: TGTGCCTGCGACACTGGGGGATTATTTTCCTGGGACACCCGACAGATGTTTTTC.

This clone was seen a few times. This clone may be a read error of a much larger clone one base away. Within the sample, other DNA sequences also encode this same CDR3. The V gene is TRDV1, the J gene TRDJ1; 10 nucleotides match TRDD3. Germline-derived CDR1 and CDR2 are TSWWSYY and QGS. CDR3 length: 16 residues. The CDR3 sequence is CALGVSFGGYTDKLIF. The CDR3 nucleotides read TGTGCTCTTGGGGTTTCCTTTGGGGGATACACCGATAAGCTCATCTTT.

This clone was seen only a few times. Only one base separates this from a far larger clonotype, so it likely reflects a read error. The same CDR3 can be traced to other DNA sequences in this sample. The chain links TRDV2 to TRDJ3; TRDD3 aligns across 11 bases. This CDR3 comprises 19 residues. Germline CDR1 reads GEAIGNYY; CDR2 reads EKD. CDR3 amino acids: CACDTGWGIRSWDTRQMFF. Here the CDR3 DNA reads TGTGCCTGTGACACCGGATGGGGGATACGCTCCTGGGACACCCGTCAGATGTTTTTC.

In the case of this clone: A read error likely explains this, since a far larger clone differs by one base. Different DNA sequences within this sample yield the same CDR3. The chain combines TRDV1 with TRDJ1; 13 positions agree with TRDD3. The germline V gene encodes CDR1 TSWWSYY and CDR2 QGS. This CDR3 spans 23 amino acids. The CDR3 DNA reads TGTGCCCTTGGGTCCCAAGGGGCTGGCCTACGTGCCACTGGGGGATACGCGGAATTTAAACTCATCTTT. Its translation: CALGSQGAGLRATGGYAEFKLIF.

This clone occurred a few times. This DNA's translation and the protein TCRdb lists, from a much larger clone, do not match at residue 18, likely due to a read error; the protein shown is translated from the DNA. The rearrangement uses TRDV2 and TRDJ3; 13 nucleotides match TRDD3. This CDR3 comprises 20 residues. CDR1 is GEAIGNYY and CDR2 is EKD in the germline V gene. The CDR3 nucleotides are TGTGCCTGTGACCGTCCTACTGGGGGATACGCTTCCTGGGACACCCGACAGAAGTTTTTC. Its protein product is CACDRPTGGYASWDTRQKFF.

This clone showed up just a few times. The protein TCRdb gives is from a much larger clone and does not agree with this DNA's translation at residues 7 and 17, likely a read error; the protein shown here comes from the DNA. The chain joins TRDV2 to TRDJ3; 8 positions match TRDD3. Germline V CDR1 and CDR2: GEAIGNYY, EKD. This CDR3 region has 19 residues. CDR3 in amino acids: CACDTYRGISSWDTRQVFF. In nucleotides, the CDR3 is TGTGCCTGTGACACCTACCGGGGGATAAGCTCCTGGGACACCCGACAGGTGTTTTTC.

For this clone: A far larger clone is one nucleotide away, so this likely arose from a read error. Other DNA sequences from this sample encode an identical CDR3 as well. The V and J genes are TRAV29/DV5 and TRDJ3, with D maybe TRDD3 (5 bases). This CDR3 has 15 residues. Germline loops: CDR1 NSMFDY, CDR2 ISSIKDK. The CDR3 region is CAATGSSWDTRQMFF. DNA for the CDR3: TGTGCAGCAACTGGGAGCTCCTGGGACACCCGACAGATGTTCTTC.

This clone was observed a few times. TCRdb's protein, taken from a much larger clone, differs from this DNA's translation at residue 5, likely owing to a read error; the protein displayed comes from the DNA. This chain's CDR3 is CACDIGDFYSWDTRQMFF. As DNA, the CDR3 is TGTGCCTGTGACATCGGGGATTTCTACTCCTGGGACACCCGACAGATGTTTTTC. The gene calls are TRDV2 and TRDJ3; perhaps TRDD3 as D (6 bases). V was cut by 2 bases and J by 0 bases, with 13 bases left in between. This CDR3 has 18 amino acids. Germline lookup yields CDR1 GEAIGNYY and CDR2 EKD.

About this clone itself: A far bigger clonotype differs at one base, so this is likely a read error. The chain couples TRDV3 to TRDJ1, with a tentative D call TRDD2 (8 bases). Germline V lookup: CDR1 TVYSNPD, CDR2 GDNSRS (reference sequence). There are 24 residues in the CDR3. The V gene lost 0 bases and the J gene lost 0 bases, with 41 bases spanning the gap. CDR3 DNA: TGTGCCTTTAGTTGGCACTTCCTACAAGCTTCCGTTACTGGGGTCCCTACTTACACCGATAAACTCATCTTT. As protein: CAFSWHFLQASVTGVPTYTDKLIF.

Only a few counts were recorded for this clone. A far more abundant clone sits one base away, making this likely a read error. In the same sample, other DNA sequences code for this CDR3. The chain links TRDV2 to TRDJ3; 9 bases are shared with TRDD3. The germline V gene has CDR1 GEAIGNYY and CDR2 EKD. CDR3 length: 18 amino acids. The CDR3 nucleotides read TGTGCCTGTGACACCTACTGGGGGAGCTCCTGGGACACTCGACAGATGTTTTTC. Encoded protein: CACDTYWGSSWDTRQMFF.

Concerning this clone itself: Since a much larger clone is just one base distant, this may be a read error. The chain carries TRDV1 and TRDJ1; 10 positions agree with TRDD3. Germline CDR1 and CDR2: TSWWSYY and QGS. This CDR3 has 17 amino acids. CDR3 sequence reads: CALGESSGTGGSDKPIF. In DNA, the CDR3 is TGTGCTCTTGGGGAAAGTAGCGGGACTGGGGGATCCGATAAACCCATCTTT.

The chain carries TRDV2 and TRDJ3; TRDD3 matches at 8 bases. The CDR3 spans 19 residues. Germline V lookup: CDR1 GEAIGNYY, CDR2 EKD. Trimming took 0 bases from V and 0 from J; bases not matched to a gene: 6. CDR3 DNA sequence: TGTGCCTGTGACACCGTACTGGGGGTCATCTCCTGGGACACCCGACAGATGTTTTTC. Translated: CACDTVLGVISWDTRQMFF.

With respect to this clone: This DNA translates differently at residue 9 from the TCRdb protein, which is that of a much larger clone; a read error is likely, and the protein shown is the DNA's own translation. The rearrangement joins TRDV2 to TRDJ3; 10 bases fit TRDD3. The CDR3 is 18 residues long. The V and J ends lost 1 base and 2 bases, in that order; junction bases with no gene match: 4. CDR1 and CDR2 (germline): GEAIGNYY, EKD. The CDR3 here is CACDTGGYVAWDTRQMFF. The CDR3 nucleotides read TGTGCCTGTGACACGGGGGGATACGTGGCCTGGGACACCCGACAGATGTTTTTC.

The sample holds a few counts of this clone. The protein recorded in TCRdb matches a much larger clone and deviates from this DNA's translation at residue 14, suggesting a read error; the protein here is obtained by translating the DNA. This sequence joins TRDV1 and TRDJ2, with D possibly matching TRDD3 (8 bases). In germline, CDR1 is TSWWSYY, CDR2 QGS. The length of the CDR3 is 18 residues. CDR3 residues: CALGDFLLHWGLTVQLFF. In DNA form, the CDR3 reads TGTGCTCTTGGGGATTTCCTACTTCACTGGGGGCTGACAGTACAACTCTTCTTT.

This clone has just a few counts. The amino acid sequence in TCRdb belongs to a much larger clone and departs from this DNA's translation at residue 6, likely a sequencing read error; the sequence shown is translated from the DNA. The rearrangement joins TRDV2 to TRDJ2; possible D gene TRDD3, 5 bases. V was clipped by 0 bases and J by 7 bases, with 8 bases between them. The germline V gene encodes CDR1 GEAIGNYY and CDR2 EKD. The CDR3 runs 13 residues. CDR3 DNA: TGTGCCTGTGACACCTGTGGGATAGCACAACTCTTCTTT. It translates to CACDTCGIAQLFF.

About this clone: At one of its ends the junction is not consistent with the germline gene, which may arise from a read error. Other nucleotide sequences in the sample specify the same CDR3. The chain has TRDV2 and TRDJ2; 9 bases agree with TRDD3. In germline, CDR1 is GEAIGNYY, CDR2 EKD. This CDR3 region has 14 residues. This CDR3 reads CACDTWGMTAQLFF. In DNA, the CDR3 is TGTGCCTGTGATACCTGGGGGATGACAGCACAGCTCTTCTTT.

This clone was detected only a few times. A far larger clone is a single base away, which makes a read error likely. The chain joins TRDV2 to TRDJ3; 12 bases agree with TRDD3. The CDR3 has 20 residues. In germline, CDR1 is GEAIGNYY, CDR2 EKD. CDR3 sequence reads: CACDTLPTGGYSWGTRQMFF. The CDR3 DNA is TGTGCCTGTGACACCCTACCTACTGGGGGATACTCCTGGGGCACCCGACAGATGTTTTTC.

This clone appeared a few times. The protein given by TCRdb reflects a much larger clone and differs at residue 4 from this DNA's translation, likely from a read error; the protein shown is the DNA's translation. The CDR3 reads CACGTGGPLTWDTRQMFF. The CDR3 bases are TGTGCCTGTGGCACCGGGGGACCACTGACCTGGGACACCCGACAGATGTTTTTC. The chain joins TRDV2 to TRDJ3, with D tentatively TRDD3 (6 bases). CDR3 size: 18 residues. Germline CDR1 GEAIGNYY, CDR2 EKD.

This clone occurred a few times. For this DNA, TCRdb reports the protein of a much larger clone, which diverges at residue 4, most likely from a read error; the protein presented here is translated directly from the DNA. This sequence joins TRAV29/DV5 and TRDJ1; 7 nucleotides match TRDD3. The CDR3 is made up of 15 amino acids. Per germline, CDR1 NSMFDY and CDR2 ISSIKDK. The V gene end was trimmed by 3 bases and the J gene end by 0 bases; junction bases not matched to a gene: 8. The CDR3 protein is CAAIVLGAYTDKLIF. CDR3 DNA: TGTGCAGCAATCGTTCTGGGGGCCTACACCGATAAACTCATCTTT.

The table lists this clone with a few counts. The protein TCRdb gives is from a much larger clone and does not agree with this DNA's translation at residue 16, likely a read error; the protein shown here comes from the DNA. V and J are TRDV1 and TRDJ2; 8 bases are shared with TRDD3. CDR1 and CDR2 from the germline V gene are TSWWSYY and QGS. The CDR3 has 19 residues. CDR3 region: CALGTLRGIGPPLTARLFF. In DNA, the CDR3 is TGTGCTCTTGGGACGCTACGGGGGATAGGACCTCCTTTGACAGCACGACTCTTCTTT.

In this sample, this clone turned up a few times. TCRdb's listed protein matches a much larger clone and diverges from this DNA's translation at residue 3, likely through a read error; the protein shown comes from the DNA. The V and J genes are TRDV2 and TRDJ3, with D perhaps TRDD3 (6 bases). Per the germline V gene, CDR1 is GEAIGNYY and CDR2 is EKD. This CDR3 spans 17 amino acids. The CDR3 region is CARDTVLGSWDTRQMFF. For the CDR3, the DNA is TGTGCCCGTGACACCGTACTGGGCTCCTGGGACACCCGACAGATGTTTTTC.

This clone is medium-sized by share. A far larger clone is one base from this, pointing to a likely read error. The chain has TRDV2 and TRDJ2; 7 bases match TRDD3. Per the germline V gene, CDR1 is GEAIGNYY and CDR2 is EKD. Trimming at V came to 0 bases and at J to 7 bases, leaving 1 base not matched to a gene. The CDR3 is 13 residues long. The CDR3 coding sequence is TGTGCCTGTGACACCCGGGGGATAGCACAACTCTTCTTT. This gives the protein CACDTRGIAQLFF.

Notes on this clone: A far larger clone is one base from this, pointing to a likely read error. Distinct nucleotide sequences in the sample also encode this CDR3. The V call is TRDV2, the J call TRDJ3; TRDD3 aligns across 11 bases. The germline V gene has CDR1 GEAIGNYY and CDR2 EKD. The CDR3 spans 20 residues. The DNA of the CDR3 is TGTGCCTGCGACACCGTACTGGGGGATAAAAGCTCCTGGGACACCCGACAGATGTTTTTC. Translated: CACDTVLGDKSSWDTRQMFF.

To note about this clone: A read error is the likely source, as a far larger clone sits one nucleotide away. Other DNA sequences in this sample translate to the same CDR3. The genes are TRDV2 and TRDJ3; 13 bases map to TRDD3. From germline, CDR1 is GEAIGNYY and CDR2 EKD. The CDR3 is 20 amino acids. This CDR3 reads CACDKVLGDTRSWDTRQMFF. The CDR3 bases are TGTGCCTGTGATAAAGTACTGGGGGATACGCGCTCCTGGGATACCCGACAGATGTTTTTC.

This clone was seen a handful of times. This sequence is one base from a far larger clone and is likely a read error. Other DNA sequences within the sample encode an identical CDR3. This chain links TRDV1 with TRDJ1; 12 bases are a match to TRDD3. The CDR3 runs to 24 residues. Germline loops: CDR1 TSWWSYY, CDR2 QGS. The CDR3 is CALGELNPYSGTGGYFHSTDKLIF. In DNA form, the CDR3 reads TGTGCTCTCGGGGAACTAAACCCCTATTCCGGTACTGGGGGATACTTCCACAGCACCGATAAACTCATCTTT.